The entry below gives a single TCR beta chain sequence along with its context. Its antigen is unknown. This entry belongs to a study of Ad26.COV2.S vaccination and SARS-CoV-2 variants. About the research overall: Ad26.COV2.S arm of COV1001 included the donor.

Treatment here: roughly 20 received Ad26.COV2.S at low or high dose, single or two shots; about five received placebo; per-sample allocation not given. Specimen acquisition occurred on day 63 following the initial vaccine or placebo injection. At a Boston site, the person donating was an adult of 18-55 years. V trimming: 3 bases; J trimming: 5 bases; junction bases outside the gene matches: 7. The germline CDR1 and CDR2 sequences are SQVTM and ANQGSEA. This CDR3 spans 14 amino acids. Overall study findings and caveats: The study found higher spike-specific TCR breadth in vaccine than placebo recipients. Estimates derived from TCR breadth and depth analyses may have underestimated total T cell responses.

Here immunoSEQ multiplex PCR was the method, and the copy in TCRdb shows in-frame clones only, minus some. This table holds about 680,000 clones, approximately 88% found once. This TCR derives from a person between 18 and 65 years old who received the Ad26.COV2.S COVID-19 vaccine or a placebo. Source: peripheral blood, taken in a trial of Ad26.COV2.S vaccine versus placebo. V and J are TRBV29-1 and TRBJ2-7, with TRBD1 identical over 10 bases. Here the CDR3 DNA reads TGCAGCGTTGACCCGGGACAGGGGAGTCACGAGCAGTACTTC. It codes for CSVDPGQGSHEQYF.